Here is one T cell receptor (beta chain) with its context. What it binds is unknown. The data were obtained in a study of beta chain features in type 1 diabetes. Overall study: Age, gender, cell numbers and subset yield matched between patients and controls.

A sort by CD45RO/CCR7/CD25/CD127/CD95/CD27 yielded CD4+ naive, central memory, regulatory and stem cell-like memory cells. Overall study results and limits: Compared with healthy donors, patients appeared to share more similar naive, central memory and regulatory TCRB repertoires. Reads derived from cDNA could over-represent cells showing high TCR expression.

Expressed TCRB transcripts were sequenced, since all the RNA that had been isolated was reverse transcribed. Profiling relied on immunoSEQ multiplex PCR, and the TCRdb table lists in-frame clones only, not all of them. This repertoire shows about 220,000 clones, 11% found once; its top ten account for roughly 1.4%. Trimming shortened V by 6 bases and J by 4 bases, and 12 bases separated the two germline ends. The germline gives CDR1 SQVTM, CDR2 ANQGSEA. The CDR3 covers 12 residues. Sequencing was done on a sample of central memory CD4+ T cells from blood. This TCR was sampled from a man between 18 and 29 years old in good health. The chain employs TRBV29-1 and TRBJ2-5; D gene ambiguous. The CDR3 coding sequence is TGCAGCGTCGCAGTAATGCCAGAGACCCAGTACTTC. This sequence encodes CSVAVMPETQYF.